This T cell receptor (beta chain) was found in a study of siplizumab effects on memory and regulatory T cells (dated by TCRdb to 2018 to 2020). Study-wide context: Paired mixed lymphocyte reactions were run with siplizumab at approximately 1 ug/mL and without drug, across several responder-stimulator pairs. The study examined how the anti-CD2 antibody siplizumab affects alloreactive T-cell subsets in allogeneic mixed lymphocyte reactions built from human PBMCs.

For over five days, cells in the mixed lymphocyte reaction were kept in coculture at 37 degrees C. After responder PBMCs were labelled with CFSE and stimulator PBMCs with Violet Dye, the two populations were combined at a 1:1 ratio. TCRbeta CDR3 sequencing was performed on sorted unstimulated T cells and on proliferating T cells recovered from mixed lymphocyte reactions. Fresh whole blood from 9 to 11 HLA-typed healthy donors was used as the source from which PBMCs were isolated. After the mixed lymphocyte reaction, proliferating CFSE-low responder T cells were FACS-sorted for TCR sequencing. Including the terminal cysteine and phenylalanine, the CDR3 comprises 16 residues. CDR3 DNA only is kept here, 48 bases in frame from base 1. The germline V gene (reference sequence) sets CDR1 to SGHNT and CDR2 to YYREEE. The V end gives up 5 bases and the J end 4 bases, leaving 12 bases in the junction not matched to a gene.

By how much of the sample it makes up, this clone is medium-sized (0.01 to 0.1%). There is no known antigen for this receptor. It has no much larger one-base neighbor in the sample; base qualities were not kept. Libraries came from the immunoSEQ multiplex PCR assay. Approximately 100,000 TCR templates per sample were assayed on the deep sequencing platform. Genomic DNA extracted from sorted T cells was used for TCRbeta CDR3 sequencing. The paper's processing steps were these. The R programming language was used for clonal analysis of the TCRbeta CDR3 data. Alloreactive CD4+ and CD8+ clones were defined by comparing unstimulated samples with post-reaction CFSE-low samples. Regulatory or non-regulatory origin was assigned to alloreactive CD4+ clones by matching of sequences to sorted unstimulated Treg and non-Treg repertoires. TCRdb limited this immuneACCESS table to in-frame rearrangements with V and J called. A share of clones is missing; checked studies link under half to unresolved V genes, and the rest is unexplained. The V and J calls and the clone size are those of that table, but D and trimming were determined from the DNA. The sample table contains around 15,000 clones; only one count was recorded for around 43% of them. The top ten clones comprise 7.8% of the sample.

General conclusions and limits of the study: No functional confirmation was obtained for the suppressive function of proliferating Tregs from siplizumab cultures. Because sequences at frequencies below about 10^-5 were poorly captured, only a minor fraction of alloreactive clones could be mapped back to unstimulated subsets. Roughly 75-96% of proliferating CD4+ or CD8+ clones could not be assigned a naive or memory phenotype. In reactions with siplizumab, an average of about 69% of mappable alloreactive CD4+ clones were Treg-derived, compared with 25% to 30% in control reactions. Siplizumab significantly lowered the cumulative frequency of alloreactive sequences that could be traced to unstimulated CD4+ memory T cells. Unstimulated naive T cells appeared more diverse than memory T cells, and naive cells seemed to contribute substantially to the alloresponse.

The TCR originated in a human donor in good health; the cells came from an allogeneic mixed lymphocyte reaction. Some clones in this sample may be carry-over from other donors' samples. Sequenced input: CFSE-low (dividing) CD4+ T cells sorted from an allogeneic mixed lymphocyte reaction. The rearranged segments are TRBV5-4 and TRBJ2-5; the central 9 bases match TRBD2. The CDR3 here reads CASRTSLAGSGETQYF. The sequenced DNA: TGTGCCAGCAGAACCTCCCTAGCGGGATCGGGAGAGACCCAGTACTTC.